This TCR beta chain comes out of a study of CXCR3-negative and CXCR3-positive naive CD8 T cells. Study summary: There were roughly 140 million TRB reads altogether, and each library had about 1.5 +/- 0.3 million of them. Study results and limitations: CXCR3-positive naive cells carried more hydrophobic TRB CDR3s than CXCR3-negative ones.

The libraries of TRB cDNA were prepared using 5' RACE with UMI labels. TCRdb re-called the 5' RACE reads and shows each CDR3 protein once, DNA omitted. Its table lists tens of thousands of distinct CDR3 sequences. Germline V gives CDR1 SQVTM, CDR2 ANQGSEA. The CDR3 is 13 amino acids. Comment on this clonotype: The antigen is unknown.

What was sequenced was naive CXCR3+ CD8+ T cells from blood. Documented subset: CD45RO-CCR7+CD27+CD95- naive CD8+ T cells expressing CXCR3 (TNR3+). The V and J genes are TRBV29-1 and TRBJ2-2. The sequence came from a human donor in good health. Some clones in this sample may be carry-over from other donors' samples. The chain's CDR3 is CSVRIPNTGELFF.